This T cell receptor (beta chain) was captured in a study of radiotherapy plus CTLA-4 blockade in lung cancer. On the study more broadly: Objective responses occurred in 18% of patients; 31% had disease control. Study observations and caveats: Following radiotherapy plus ipilimumab, tumor-derived TCR clones expanded in the blood. Reportedly, early blood T cell clone dynamics best predicted response, with interferon-beta.

Focal radiation with ipilimumab CTLA-4 blockade was given to patients with chemo-refractory metastatic non-small-cell lung cancer. On this clone: Its cognate antigen is unknown.

Profiled with immunoSEQ multiplex PCR; TCRdb holds only in-frame clones, not every one. The sample consists of under 90,000 clones, more than 70% of them appearing once. Germline values: CDR1 MNHEY, CDR2 SVGAGI. The CDR3 totals 14 residues. Trimming pared 6 bases from V and 0 bases from J, leaving 9 bases between. The chain recombines TRBV6-5 with TRBJ2-1, with D perhaps matching TRBD2 (5 bases). This TCR was recovered from a human donor with non-small cell lung cancer that progressed on radiotherapy plus ipilimumab. Here the sequenced sample was peripheral blood, taken from a patient treated with radiotherapy plus ipilimumab. CDR3 in DNA: TGTGCCAGCAGGAGGGCCAGCTCCTACAATGAGCAGTTCTTC. As protein: CASRRASSYNEQFF.